The 23 T cell receptor beta chains below all came from one sample that was sequenced in a study of T cell repertoires in cytomegalovirus infection. TCRdb redid the calling of the reads with MiXCR, one entry per CDR3 protein. The sample has some 70,000 distinct CDR3 sequences, 20% to 25% seen once; the top ten hold 65% to 85%. Antigens of these TCRs are unknown. The source material was PBMCs, sequenced either directly or after in vitro stimulation (not recorded which). Every receptor here comes from a human donor in good health (CMV status not recorded). Some clones in this sample may be carry-over from other donors' samples.

V gene TRBV7-2 combines with J gene TRBJ1-4; D gene uncertain. The CDR3 is 13 residues long. Germline V gene sequence: CDR1 SGHTA, CDR2 FQGNSA. Trimming cost V 1 base and J 8 bases, with 8 bases left between them. This CDR3 reads CASSLDGEEKLFF. The DNA of the CDR3 is TGTGCCAGCAGCTTAGATGGGGAGGAAAAACTGTTTTTT.

V gene TRBV12-3 or TRBV12-4 combines with J gene TRBJ1-2, with D possibly TRBD1 on 5 matching bases. The CDR3 totals 12 residues. Trimming stripped 6 bases from V and 4 bases from J, with 9 bases between. CDR3 protein: CASSHDSYGYTF. CDR3 in DNA: TGTGCCAGCAGCCACGACAGCTATGGCTACACCTTC.

The chain has TRBV10-3 and TRBJ2-3, with TRBD2 matching 10 bases. In germline, CDR1 is ENHRY, CDR2 SYGVKD. V shed 3 bases and J 4 bases; nucleotides not matched to a gene: 13. The CDR3 sequence is 18 residues long. The CDR3 reads CAISDGVASGSRSDTQYF. CDR3 DNA sequence: TGTGCCATCAGTGACGGCGTAGCTAGCGGGAGTCGGTCAGATACGCAGTATTTT.

The chain combines TRBV6-2 or TRBV6-3 with TRBJ2-7; either TRBD1 or TRBD2 may fit D (5 bases each). The V end lost 10 bases, the J end lost 5 bases, and 18 bases lay between the germline ends. Looked up from germline, CDR1 is MNHEY and CDR2 is SVGEGT. The length of the CDR3 is 13 residues. DNA of the CDR3: TGTGCCAACCCGGAGCCGACGGGGCACGAGCAGTACGTC. Translated: CANPEPTGHEQYV.

This clonotype appeared many times. The CDR3 region has the DNA TGTGCCAGCAGCTTGGGCGGCAATGAAAAACTGTTTTTT. It codes for CASSLGGNEKLFF. V usage is TRBV7-8 and J usage is TRBJ1-4, with D hard to call. The V and J ends lost 3 bases and 5 bases respectively, with 7 bases between them. This CDR3 contains 13 residues. Germline V gives CDR1 SGHVS, CDR2 FQNEAQ.

This clonotype appeared a few times. The chain combines TRBV6-2 or TRBV6-3 with TRBJ2-5; D not certain. This CDR3 region has 18 residues. The germline gives CDR1 MNHEY, CDR2 SVGEGT. V shed 6 bases and J shed 8 bases, with 31 bases lying between them. The CDR3 protein is CASRPPLVGSLDKTTQYF. The CDR3 bases are TGTGCCAGCAGACCCCCACTTGTCGGAAGCCTCGACAAGACAACCCAGTACTTC.

The chain is built from TRBV4-3 and TRBJ1-2; TRBD1 might be the D (5 bases). Between the trimmed V and J ends, which lost 0 bases and 6 bases, there was a span of 17 bases. Germline CDR1 LGHNA, CDR2 YSLEER. This CDR3 region has 16 residues. The CDR3 reads CASSQDFWFAGNGYTF. CDR3 bases: TGCGCCAGCAGCCAAGATTTCTGGTTTGCAGGGAATGGCTACACCTTC.

This chain joins TRBV7-9 and TRBJ2-3; D unclear. This CDR3 contains 18 residues. Germline CDR1 reads SEHNR; CDR2 reads FQNEAQ (reference sequence). Trimming took 4 bases from V and 0 from J, leaving 20 bases between them. CDR3 loop: CASSSLRNAPASTDTQYF. The CDR3, as DNA: TGTGCCAGCAGCTCCCTTAGAAACGCGCCCGCTAGCACAGATACGCAGTATTTT.

The rearrangement links TRBV7-8 to TRBJ2-5; perhaps TRBD1 as D (6 bases). Trimming pared 5 bases from V and 2 bases from J, leaving 15 bases between. The CDR3 is 15 residues long. Per the germline V gene, CDR1 is SGHVS and CDR2 is FQNEAQ. DNA for the CDR3: TGTGCCAGCAGCCCCACAGGGAGAATTCAAGAGACCCAGTACTTC. Protein: CASSPTGRIQETQYF.

This clonotype occurred many times. CDR3 DNA: TGTGCCACCAGTGACGGACAATTGACTAACTATGGCTACACCTTC. Its translation is CATSDGQLTNYGYTF. The rearrangement uses TRBV24-1 and TRBJ1-2, with D perhaps TRBD1 (5 bases). The CDR3 loop spans 15 amino acids. V was pared by 4 bases and J by 0 bases, with 11 bases between. The germline V gene has CDR1 KGHDR and CDR2 SFDVKD.

This clonotype was seen ten or more times. The J gene is TRBJ2-2, the V gene TRBV7-2; the match to TRBD2 covers 10 bases. Unmatched junction bases numbered 14, after V lost 6 bases and J lost 4 bases. The CDR3 length is 18 residues. Germline V CDR1 and CDR2: SGHTA, FQGNSA. As DNA, the CDR3 is TGTGCCAGCAGTTGGCCGGGACTAGCGACCGAGAGCACCGGGGAGCTGTTTTTT. Protein: CASSWPGLATESTGELFF.

This clonotype appeared many times. The chain joins TRBV7-2 to TRBJ1-6; perhaps TRBD1 as D (5 bases). The CDR3 is made up of 14 amino acids. CDR1 and CDR2 from the germline V gene are SGHTA and FQGNSA. V was trimmed by 4 bases and J by 7 bases, leaving 11 bases between them. The CDR3 loop reads CASSWGAGNSPLHF. The CDR3 DNA reads TGTGCCAGCAGCTGGGGCGCAGGGAATTCACCCCTCCACTTT.

This clonotype came up a few times. This rearrangement joins TRBV12-3 or TRBV12-4 to TRBJ2-3, with D possibly matching TRBD2 (5 bases). V was trimmed by 5 bases and J by 0 bases, leaving 18 bases between them. This CDR3 region has 17 residues. The CDR3 here is CASSLPPDLTSTDTQYF. The CDR3 DNA is TGTGCCAGCAGTCTCCCCCCGGACTTGACTAGCACAGATACGCAGTATTTT.

A note on this clonotype: A much larger clone lies a single base off, so this may be a read error. The chain has TRBV7-2 and TRBJ1-5; D is possibly TRBD1 (6 bases). This CDR3 comprises 15 residues. Trimming left V 5 bases short and J 0 bases short, with 11 bases between. CDR1 is SGHTA, CDR2 FQGNSA, per germline. CDR3 coding DNA: TGTGCCAGCAGCCGACTGGGACATAGCAATCAGCCCCAGCATTTT. Translating gives CASSRLGHSNQPQHF.

This clonotype was seen more than once but under ten times. The rearrangement joins TRBV14 to TRBJ2-5; D gene uncertain. V lost 0 bases and J 1 base, leaving 9 bases between the germline ends. This CDR3 has 15 amino acids. Per germline, CDR1 SGHDN and CDR2 FVKESK. Here the CDR3 DNA reads TGTGCCAGCAGCCAAGAATTCGGGTTCCAAGAGACCCAGTACTTC. Protein sequence: CASSQEFGFQETQYF.

This rearrangement joins TRBV5-1 to TRBJ1-4; possibly TRBD1 for D (5 bases). This CDR3 contains 15 residues. V was clipped by 3 bases and J by 8 bases, with 17 bases between them. Germline CDR1 and CDR2: SGHRS and YFSETQ. The DNA for the CDR3 is TGCGCCAGCAGCTACGGGGCCCCGCAGAACGAAAAACTGTTTTTT. Encoded protein: CASSYGAPQNEKLFF.

Many counts were recorded for this clonotype. This chain connects TRBV7-2 to TRBJ1-1; possibly TRBD1 for D (5 bases). The V end was cut by 4 bases, the J end by 1 base, with 16 bases between. Germline V gene sequence: CDR1 SGHTA, CDR2 FQGNSA. The CDR3 runs 16 residues. The DNA of the CDR3 is TGTGCCAGCAGCTCACGGGGGGGTGCAGGGAACACTGAAGCTTTCTTT. Its protein is CASSSRGGAGNTEAFF.

This clonotype was observed many times. The chain has TRBV7-9 and TRBJ2-7; 14 nucleotides align to TRBD2. This CDR3 has 17 amino acids. Germline CDR1 is SEHNR and CDR2 is FQNEAQ (reference sequence). Losses at the gene ends were 5 bases for V and 0 bases for J; bases not matched to a gene: 6. CDR3 region: CASSQGGLAGDSYEQYV. As DNA, the CDR3 is TGTGCCAGCAGCCAAGGGGGACTAGCGGGAGACTCCTACGAGCAGTACGTC.

This clonotype was recorded at least ten times. The chain has TRBV7-2 and TRBJ2-3, with 7 bases that match TRBD1. This CDR3 spans 15 amino acids. Germline CDR1 is SGHTA and CDR2 is FQGNSA. The ends lost 4 bases at V and 3 bases at J; junction bases unmatched: 7. In nucleotides, the CDR3 is TGTGCCAGCAGCTCCCTTGGGGACAGTACAGATACGCAGTATTTT. Its translation is CASSSLGDSTDTQYF. The variable domain in full, completed from reference TRBV7-2 and TRBJ2-3, reads GAGVSQSPSNKVTEKGKDVELRCDPISGHTALYWYRQSLGQGLEFLIYFQGNSAPDKSGLPSDRFSAERTGGSVSTLTIQRTQQEDSAVYLCASSSLGDSTDTQYFGPGTRLTVL.

The table lists this clonotype with many counts. V gene TRBV11-2 combines with J gene TRBJ2-3, with 10 bases that match TRBD2. From germline, CDR1 is SGHAT and CDR2 FQNNGV. The CDR3 contains 17 residues. J lost 4 bases, V lost 0 bases, and 7 bases had no gene match. CDR3 coding DNA: TGTGCCAGCAGCTTAGAATGGACTAGCGGAGCCTCAGATACGCAGTATTTT. Translation: CASSLEWTSGASDTQYF.

The J gene is TRBJ2-2, the V gene TRBV11-2; TRBD1 matches at 9 bases. The CDR3 loop spans 15 amino acids. CDR1 is SGHAT and CDR2 is FQNNGV in the germline V gene. With 5 bases clipped from V and 5 bases from J, the junction kept 6 bases outside the gene matches. The CDR3 nucleotides read TGTGCCAGCAGCAAAAGACAGGGGGGGACCGGGGAGCTGTTTTTT. Its protein product is CASSKRQGGTGELFF. Full variable domain (outside the CDR3, taken from reference TRBV11-2 and TRBJ2-2): EAGVAQSPRYKIIEKRQSVAFWCNPISGHATLYWYQQILGQGPKLLIQFQNNGVVDDSQLPKDRFSAERLKGVDSTLKIQPAKLEDSAVYLCASSKRQGGTGELFFGEGSRLTVL.

A few counts support this clonotype. This rearrangement joins TRBV6-2 or TRBV6-3 to TRBJ1-5, with a tentative D call TRBD1 (5 bases). Per the germline V gene, CDR1 is MNHEY and CDR2 is SVGEGT. This CDR3 region has 12 residues. V was pared by 6 bases and J by 5 bases, with 8 bases between. CDR3 coding DNA: TGTGCCAGCAGGCAGGGCGATCAGCCCCAGCATTTT. Encoded protein: CASRQGDQPQHF.

The table lists this clonotype with a few counts. V gene TRBV19 combines with J gene TRBJ1-1; TRBD1 aligns across 7 bases. The V and J ends lost 4 bases and 1 base, in that order; junction bases with no gene match: 6. The CDR3 is 15 amino acids. Germline lookup yields CDR1 LNHDA and CDR2 SQIVND (reference sequence). The CDR3 DNA is TGTGCCAGTAGTACCTGGGACAGACCGAACACTGAAGCTTTCTTT. It translates to CASSTWDRPNTEAFF.